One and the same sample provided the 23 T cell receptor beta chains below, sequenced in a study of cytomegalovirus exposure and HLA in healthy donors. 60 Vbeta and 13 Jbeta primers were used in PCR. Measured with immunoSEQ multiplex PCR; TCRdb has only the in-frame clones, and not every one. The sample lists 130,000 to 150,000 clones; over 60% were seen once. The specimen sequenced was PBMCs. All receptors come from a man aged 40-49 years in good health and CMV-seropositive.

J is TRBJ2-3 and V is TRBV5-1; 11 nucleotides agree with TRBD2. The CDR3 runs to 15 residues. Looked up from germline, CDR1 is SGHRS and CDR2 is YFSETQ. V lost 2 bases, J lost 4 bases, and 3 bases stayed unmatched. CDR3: CASSFSGGAPDTQYF. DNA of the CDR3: TGCGCCAGCAGCTTTAGCGGGGGGGCGCCAGATACGCAGTATTTT.

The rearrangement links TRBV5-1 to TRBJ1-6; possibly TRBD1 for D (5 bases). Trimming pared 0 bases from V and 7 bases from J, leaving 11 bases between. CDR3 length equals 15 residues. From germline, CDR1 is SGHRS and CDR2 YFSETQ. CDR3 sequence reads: CASSLVAGNNSPLHF. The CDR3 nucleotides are TGCGCCAGCAGCTTGGTAGCAGGGAACAATTCACCCCTCCACTTT.

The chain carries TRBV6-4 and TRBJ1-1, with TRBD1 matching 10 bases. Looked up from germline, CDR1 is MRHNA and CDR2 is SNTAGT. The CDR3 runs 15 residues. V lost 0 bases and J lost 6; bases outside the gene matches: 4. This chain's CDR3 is CASSDSGQGLAEAFF. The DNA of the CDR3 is TGTGCCAGCAGTGACTCGGGACAGGGGTTGGCTGAAGCTTTCTTT.

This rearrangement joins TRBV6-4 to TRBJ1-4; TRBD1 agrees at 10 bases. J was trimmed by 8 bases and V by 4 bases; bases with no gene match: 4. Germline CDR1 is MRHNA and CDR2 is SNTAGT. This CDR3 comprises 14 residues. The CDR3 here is CASSATGGDEKLFF. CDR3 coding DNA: TGTGCCAGCAGTGCGACAGGGGGCGACGAAAAACTGTTTTTT.

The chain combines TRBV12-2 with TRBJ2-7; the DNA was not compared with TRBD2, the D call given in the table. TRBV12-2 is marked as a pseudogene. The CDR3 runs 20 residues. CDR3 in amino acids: CASRFTRLAGGKLSLREQYF. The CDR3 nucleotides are TGTGCAAGTCGCTTCACCCGACTAGCGGGAGGGAAACTTTCCCTTCGGGAGCAGTACTTC.

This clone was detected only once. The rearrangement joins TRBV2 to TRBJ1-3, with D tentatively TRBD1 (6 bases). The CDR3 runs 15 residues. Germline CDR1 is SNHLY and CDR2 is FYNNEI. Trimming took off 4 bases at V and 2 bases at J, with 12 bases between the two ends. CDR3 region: CASSGDSGAGNTIYF. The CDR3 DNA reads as TGTGCCAGCAGTGGGGATTCAGGGGCTGGAAACACCATATATTTT.

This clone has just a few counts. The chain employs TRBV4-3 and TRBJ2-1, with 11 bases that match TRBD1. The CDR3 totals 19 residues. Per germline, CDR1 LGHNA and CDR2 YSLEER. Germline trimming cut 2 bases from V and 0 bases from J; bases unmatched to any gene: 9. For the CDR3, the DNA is TGCGCCAGCAGCCAATTCATCGGGACAGGGGGAACCTCCTACAATGAGCAGTTCTTC. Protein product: CASSQFIGTGGTSYNEQFF.

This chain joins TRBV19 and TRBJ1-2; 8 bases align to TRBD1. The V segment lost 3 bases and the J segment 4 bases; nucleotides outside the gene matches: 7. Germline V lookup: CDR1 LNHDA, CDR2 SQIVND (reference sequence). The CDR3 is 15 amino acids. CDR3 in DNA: TGTGCCAGTAGTATGGACAGGGCCTCCGTCTATGGCTACACCTTC. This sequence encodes CASSMDRASVYGYTF.

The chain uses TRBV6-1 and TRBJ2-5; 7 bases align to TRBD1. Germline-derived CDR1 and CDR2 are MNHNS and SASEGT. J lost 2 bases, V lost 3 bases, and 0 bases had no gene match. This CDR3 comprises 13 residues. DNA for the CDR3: TGTGCCAGCAGTGACAGGGGGCAAGAGACCCAGTACTTC. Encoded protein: CASSDRGQETQYF.

CDR3 sequence (DNA): TGTGCCAGCTCCTTCCGGAGCGGGGAGCAGTTCTTC. Protein: CASSFRSGEQFF. The chain employs TRBV5-4 and TRBJ2-1, with a tentative D call TRBD2 (6 bases). The CDR3 covers 12 residues. CDR1 and CDR2 (germline): SGHNT, YYREEE (reference sequence). V lost 7 bases and J lost 10, with 15 bases in between.

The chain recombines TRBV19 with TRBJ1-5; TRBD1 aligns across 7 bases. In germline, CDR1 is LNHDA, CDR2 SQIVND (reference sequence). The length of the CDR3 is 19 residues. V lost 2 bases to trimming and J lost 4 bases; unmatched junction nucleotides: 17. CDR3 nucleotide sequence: TGTGCCAGTAGTATATCCCTACTCCAACAGGGGCTTGGAAATCAGCCCCAGCATTTT. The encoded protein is CASSISLLQQGLGNQPQHF.

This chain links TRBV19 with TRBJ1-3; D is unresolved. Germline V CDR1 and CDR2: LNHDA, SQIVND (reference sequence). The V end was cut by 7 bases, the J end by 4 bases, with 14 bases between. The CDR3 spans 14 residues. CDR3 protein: CASTPRGGGNTIYF. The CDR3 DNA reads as TGTGCCAGTACCCCCCGGGGAGGGGGAAACACCATATATTTT.

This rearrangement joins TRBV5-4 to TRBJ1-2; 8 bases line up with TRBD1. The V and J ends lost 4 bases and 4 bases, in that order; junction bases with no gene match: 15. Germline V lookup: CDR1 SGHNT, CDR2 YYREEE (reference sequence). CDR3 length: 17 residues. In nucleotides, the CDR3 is TGTGCCAGCAGCCCCCCTACGAGAGGACAGGGAACCTATGGCTACACCTTC. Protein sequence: CASSPPTRGQGTYGYTF.

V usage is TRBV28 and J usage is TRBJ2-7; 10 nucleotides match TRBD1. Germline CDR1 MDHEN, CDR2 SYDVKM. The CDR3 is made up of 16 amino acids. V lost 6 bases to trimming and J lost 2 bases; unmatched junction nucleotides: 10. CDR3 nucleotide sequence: TGTGCCAGCAGCTTCAGACAGGGGGCATCCCCCTACGAGCAGTACTTC. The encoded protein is CASSFRQGASPYEQYF.

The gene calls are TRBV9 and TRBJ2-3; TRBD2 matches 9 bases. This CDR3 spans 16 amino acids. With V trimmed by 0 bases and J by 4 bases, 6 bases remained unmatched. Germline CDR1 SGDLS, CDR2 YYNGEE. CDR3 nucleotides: TGTGCCAGCAGCGTAGTGGTAGCGGGAGCCTCAGATACGCAGTATTTT. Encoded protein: CASSVVVAGASDTQYF.

CDR3 residues: CASSFEAGTSLGNTIYF. Written as DNA, the CDR3 is TGTGCCAGCAGCTTCGAGGCAGGGACTTCTCTGGGAAACACCATATATTTT. V gene TRBV7-2 combines with J gene TRBJ1-3; D perhaps matches TRBD1 (5 bases). The CDR3 has 17 residues. V was cut by 3 bases and J by 4 bases, with 19 bases left in between. CDR1 SGHTA and CDR2 FQGNSA come from the germline V gene. The whole variable domain, remainder taken from reference TRBV7-2 and TRBJ1-3, is GAGVSQSPSNKVTEKGKDVELRCDPISGHTALYWYRQSLGQGLEFLIYFQGNSAPDKSGLPSDRFSAERTGGSVSTLTIQRTQQEDSAVYLCASSFEAGTSLGNTIYFGEGSWLTVV.

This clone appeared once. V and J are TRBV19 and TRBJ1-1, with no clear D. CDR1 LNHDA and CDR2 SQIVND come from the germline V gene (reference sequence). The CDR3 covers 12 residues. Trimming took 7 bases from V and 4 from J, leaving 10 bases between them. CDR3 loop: CASKDRVTEAFF. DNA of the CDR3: TGTGCCAGTAAAGACCGGGTCACTGAAGCTTTCTTT.

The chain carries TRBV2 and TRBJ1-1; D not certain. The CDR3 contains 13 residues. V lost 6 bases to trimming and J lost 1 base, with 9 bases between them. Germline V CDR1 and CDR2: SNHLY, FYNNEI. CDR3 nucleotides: TGTGCCAGCAGCTCCGACACGAACACTGAAGCTTTCTTT. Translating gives CASSSDTNTEAFF. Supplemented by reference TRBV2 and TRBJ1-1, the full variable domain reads EPEVTQTPSHQVTQMGQEVILRCVPISNHLYFYWYRQILGQKVEFLVSFYNNEISEKSEIFDDQFSVERPDGSNFTLKIRSTKLEDSAMYFCASSSDTNTEAFFGQGTRLTVV.

The chain's CDR3 is CASSYGGTLNTEAFF. CDR3 in DNA: TGTGCCAGCAGCTACGGGGGGACACTGAACACTGAAGCTTTCTTT. V gene TRBV7-2 combines with J gene TRBJ1-1; TRBD1 might be the D (6 bases). Germline CDR1 reads SGHTA; CDR2 reads FQGNSA. V shed 4 bases and J shed 0 bases, with 12 bases lying between them. The CDR3 runs to 15 residues.

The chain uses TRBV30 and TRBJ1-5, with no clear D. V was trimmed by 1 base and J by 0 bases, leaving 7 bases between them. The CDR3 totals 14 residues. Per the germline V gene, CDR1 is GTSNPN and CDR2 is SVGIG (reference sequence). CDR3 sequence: CAWSGHSSNQPQHF. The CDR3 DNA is TGTGCCTGGAGTGGGCACAGTAGCAATCAGCCCCAGCATTTT.

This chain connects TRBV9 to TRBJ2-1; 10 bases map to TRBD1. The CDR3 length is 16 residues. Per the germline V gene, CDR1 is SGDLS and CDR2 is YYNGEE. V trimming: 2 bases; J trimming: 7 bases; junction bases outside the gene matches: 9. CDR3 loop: CASSVDRQGAKNEQFF. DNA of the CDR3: TGTGCCAGCAGCGTTGATCGACAGGGGGCTAAGAATGAGCAGTTCTTC.

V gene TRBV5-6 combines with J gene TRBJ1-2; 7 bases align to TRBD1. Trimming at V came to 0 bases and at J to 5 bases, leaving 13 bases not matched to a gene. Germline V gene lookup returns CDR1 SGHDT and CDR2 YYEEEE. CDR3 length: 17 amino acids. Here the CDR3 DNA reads TGTGCCAGCAGCTTGGGAGGGGGCGCTCACCCCATATATGGCTACACCTTC. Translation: CASSLGGGAHPIYGYTF.

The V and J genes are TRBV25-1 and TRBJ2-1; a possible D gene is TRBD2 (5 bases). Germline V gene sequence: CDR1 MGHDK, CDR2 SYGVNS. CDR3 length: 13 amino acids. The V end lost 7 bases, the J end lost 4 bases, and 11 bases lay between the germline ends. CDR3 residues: CASTSGLYNEQFF. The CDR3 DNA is TGTGCCAGCACAAGCGGACTGTACAATGAGCAGTTCTTC. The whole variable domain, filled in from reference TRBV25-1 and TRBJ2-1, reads EADIYQTPRYLVIGTGKKITLECSQTMGHDKMYWYQQDPGMELHLIHYSYGVNSTEKGDLSSESTVSRIRTEHFPLTLESARPSHTSQYLCASTSGLYNEQFFGPGTRLTVL.